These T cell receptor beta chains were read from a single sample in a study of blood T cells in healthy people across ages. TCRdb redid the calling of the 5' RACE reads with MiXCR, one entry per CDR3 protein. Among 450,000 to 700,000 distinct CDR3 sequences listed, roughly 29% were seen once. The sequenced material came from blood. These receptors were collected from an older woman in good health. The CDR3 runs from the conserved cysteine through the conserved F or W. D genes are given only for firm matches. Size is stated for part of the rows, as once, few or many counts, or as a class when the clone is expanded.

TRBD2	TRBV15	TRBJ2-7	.	CATSTGGGLAYEQYF	TGTGCCACCAGCACGGGGGGAGGGCTGGCCTACGAGCAGTACTTC
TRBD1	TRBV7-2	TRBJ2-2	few	CATRQGPTGELFF	TGTGCTACGAGACAGGGTCCCACCGGGGAGCTGTTTTTT
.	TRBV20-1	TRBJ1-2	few	CSAARAAAHVYANYGYTF	TGCAGTGCTGCCCGAGCAGCAGCACATGTCTACGCTAACTATGGCTACACCTTC
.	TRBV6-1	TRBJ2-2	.	CASLIGYRANTGELFF	TGTGCCAGCCTAATCGGGTATCGGGCGAACACCGGGGAGCTGTTTTTT
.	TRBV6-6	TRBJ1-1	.	CASRVATGWGNTEAFF	TGTGCCAGCAGGGTAGCTACAGGGTGGGGGAACACTGAAGCTTTCTTT
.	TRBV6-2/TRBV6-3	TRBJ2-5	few	CASSYEGEETQYF	TGTGCCAGCAGTTACGAGGGTGAAGAGACCCAGTACTTC
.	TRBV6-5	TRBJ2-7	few	CASSYRGGESYEQYF	TGTGCCAGCAGTTATCGCGGGGGCGAATCCTACGAGCAGTACTTC
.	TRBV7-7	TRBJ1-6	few	CASSLQTGFAYNSPLHF	TGTGCCAGCAGCTTACAGACAGGATTCGCATATAATTCACCCCTCCACTTT
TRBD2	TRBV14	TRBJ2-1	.	CASRLAGASYNEQFF	TGTGCCAGCAGACTAGCGGGGGCCTCCTACAATGAGCAGTTCTTC
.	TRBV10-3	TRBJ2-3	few	CAISESRRGPSTDTQYF	TGTGCCATCAGTGAGTCCAGACGCGGGCCTAGCACAGATACGCAGTATTTT
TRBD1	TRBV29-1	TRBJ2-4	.	CSVEGQAKNIQYF	TGCAGCGTTGAGGGACAGGCCAAAAACATTCAGTACTTC
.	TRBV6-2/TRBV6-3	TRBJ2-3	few	CASSYGLRANTQYF	TGTGCCAGCAGTTACGGACTCAGGGCTAATACGCAGTATTTT
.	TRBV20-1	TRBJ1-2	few	CSAGPRGSNYGYTF	TGCAGTGCTGGCCCTAGGGGGTCCAACTATGGCTACACCTTC
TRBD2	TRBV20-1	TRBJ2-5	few	CSARLAVQETQYF	TGCAGTGCGCGACTAGCGGTTCAAGAGACCCAGTACTTC
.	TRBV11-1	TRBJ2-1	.	CASKGGQENEQFF	TGTGCCAGCAAGGGCGGCCAAGAAAATGAGCAGTTCTTC
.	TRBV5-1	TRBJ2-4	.	CASSLAMGKNIQYF	TGCGCCAGCAGCTTGGCCATGGGGAAAAACATTCAGTACTTC
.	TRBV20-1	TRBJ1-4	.	CSIYHRARNEKLFF	TGCAGCATATACCACAGGGCCCGAAATGAAAAACTGTTTTTT
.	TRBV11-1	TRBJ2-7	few	CASSSDRNQEQYF	TGTGCCAGCAGCTCTGACCGGAATCAAGAGCAGTACTTC
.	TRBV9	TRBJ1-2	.	CASSVDPTGAYGYTF	TGTGCCAGCAGCGTAGACCCGACAGGCGCCTATGGCTACACCTTC
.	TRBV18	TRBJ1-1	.	CALTQRGTEAFF	TGTGCCCTTACCCAACGCGGCACTGAAGCTTTCTTT
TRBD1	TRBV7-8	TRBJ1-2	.	CASSFSRDRVGYGYTF	TGTGCCAGCAGCTTTAGCCGGGACAGGGTGGGGTATGGCTACACCTTC
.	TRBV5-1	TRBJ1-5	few	CASSSAPDDQPQHF	TGCGCCAGCAGCTCGGCCCCGGACGATCAGCCCCAGCATTTT
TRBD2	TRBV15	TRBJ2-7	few	CATSIGGGKIREQYF	TGTGCCACCAGCATCGGGGGGGGCAAAATCAGGGAGCAGTACTTC
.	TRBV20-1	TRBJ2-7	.	CSARVEQGATLFYEQYF	TGCAGTGCTAGAGTAGAGCAAGGGGCTACCCTGTTCTACGAGCAGTACTTC
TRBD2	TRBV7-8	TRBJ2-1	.	CASSMTSGFGRRQFF	TGTGCCAGCAGCATGACTAGCGGCTTTGGCAGAAGGCAGTTCTTC
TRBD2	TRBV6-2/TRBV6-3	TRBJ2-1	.	CASSYSGTSGYNEQFF	TGTGCCAGCAGTTACTCGGGAACTAGCGGCTACAATGAGCAGTTCTTC
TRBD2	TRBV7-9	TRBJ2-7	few	CASSLESAGTYEQYF	TGTGCCAGCAGCTTAGAATCAGCGGGGACCTACGAGCAGTACTTC
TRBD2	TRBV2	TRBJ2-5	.	CASSEAAGSETQYF	TGTGCCAGCAGTGAAGCAGCGGGGTCAGAGACCCAGTACTTC
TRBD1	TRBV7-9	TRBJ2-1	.	CASSLALGQSSYNEQFF	TGTGCCAGCAGCTTAGCTTTGGGACAGAGCTCCTACAATGAGCAGTTCTTC
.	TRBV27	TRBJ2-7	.	CAIEDSTYEQYF	TGTGCCATCGAGGACAGCACCTACGAGCAGTACTTC
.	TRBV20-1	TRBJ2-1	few	CSAEEGGPGNEQFF	TGCAGTGCAGAGGAGGGGGGGCCGGGCAATGAGCAGTTCTTC
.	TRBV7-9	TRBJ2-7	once	CASSPDLAEQYF	TGTGCCAGCAGCCCTGACCTGGCGGAGCAGTACTTC
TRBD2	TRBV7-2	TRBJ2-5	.	CASSLSRGGRGTQYF	TGTGCCAGCAGCTTATCACGGGGGGGCCGGGGGACCCAGTACTTC
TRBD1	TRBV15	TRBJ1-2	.	CATRGQGFFGYTF	TGTGCCACCAGAGGACAGGGCTTCTTTGGCTACACCTTC
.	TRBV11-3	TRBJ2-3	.	CASTPSTGTDTQYF	TGTGCCAGCACCCCTTCTACAGGGACAGATACGCAGTATTTT
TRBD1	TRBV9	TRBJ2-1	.	CASSGTGVYNEQFF	TGTGCCAGCAGCGGAACAGGGGTGTACAATGAGCAGTTCTTC
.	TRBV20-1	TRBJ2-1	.	CSARVSTTLSSYNEQFF	TGCAGTGCTAGGGTTTCGACCACGCTCAGCTCCTACAATGAGCAGTTCTTC
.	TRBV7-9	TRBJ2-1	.	CASSLAPSLGVNEQFF	TGTGCCAGCAGCTTAGCCCCCTCACTAGGAGTCAACGAGCAGTTCTTC
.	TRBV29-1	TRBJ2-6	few	CSVIGLSGANVLTF	TGCAGCGTTATTGGGCTATCTGGGGCCAACGTCCTGACTTTC
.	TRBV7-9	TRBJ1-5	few	CASSLEGGFQPQHF	TGTGCCAGCAGCTTAGAGGGGGGGTTTCAGCCCCAGCATTTT
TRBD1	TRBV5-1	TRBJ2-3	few	CASSLAGQGAADTQYF	TGCGCCAGCAGCTTGGCCGGACAGGGGGCGGCAGATACGCAGTATTTT
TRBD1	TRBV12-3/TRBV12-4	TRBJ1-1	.	CASRSQGRNTEAFF	TGTGCCAGCAGATCACAGGGGCGGAACACTGAAGCTTTCTTT
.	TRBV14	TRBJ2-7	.	CASSDGTGDSEQYF	TGTGCCAGCAGCGACGGGACGGGGGATTCCGAGCAGTACTTC
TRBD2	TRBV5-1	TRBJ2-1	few	CASAGLAGGHHEQFF	TGCGCCAGTGCTGGACTAGCGGGGGGGCATCATGAGCAGTTCTTC
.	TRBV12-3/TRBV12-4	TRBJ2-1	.	CASSRETGEQFF	TGTGCCAGCAGCCGCGAGACGGGTGAGCAGTTCTTC
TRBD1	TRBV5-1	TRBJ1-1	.	CASSLGPGGQNTEAFF	TGCGCCAGCAGCTTGGGACCAGGGGGCCAGAACACTGAAGCTTTCTTT
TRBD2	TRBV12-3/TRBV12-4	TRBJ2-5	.	CASGLGAGEETQYF	TGTGCCAGCGGTCTTGGGGCGGGGGAAGAGACCCAGTACTTC
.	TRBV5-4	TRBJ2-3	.	CASSFGGVGFGTDTQYF	TGTGCCAGCAGCTTTGGCGGGGTTGGTTTCGGCACAGATACGCAGTATTTT
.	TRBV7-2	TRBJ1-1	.	CASSVYGMGNTEAFF	TGTGCCAGCAGCGTCTATGGTATGGGGAACACTGAAGCTTTCTTT
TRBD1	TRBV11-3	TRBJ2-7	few	CASSGQGRNEQYF	TGTGCCAGCAGCGGACAGGGAAGAAACGAGCAGTACTTC
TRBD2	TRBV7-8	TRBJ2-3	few	CASSLVAGGGTDTQYF	TGTGCCAGCAGCTTGGTAGCGGGGGGGGGCACAGATACGCAGTATTTT
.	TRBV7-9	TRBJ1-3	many	CASSSGGYSSGNTIYF	TGTGCCAGCAGCTCAGGCGGGTATAGCTCTGGAAACACCATATATTTT
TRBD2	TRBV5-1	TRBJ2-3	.	CASSLARGFGTSTGTQYF	TGCGCCAGCAGCTTGGCCCGGGGATTTGGGACTAGCACAGGTACGCAGTATTTT
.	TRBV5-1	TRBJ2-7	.	CASSIGGIDSYEQYF	TGCGCCAGCAGCATTGGGGGTATCGACAGTTACGAGCAGTACTTC
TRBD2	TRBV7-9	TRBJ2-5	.	CASSLTSGGGPQYF	TGTGCCAGCAGCTTAACCAGCGGGGGTGGCCCCCAGTACTTC
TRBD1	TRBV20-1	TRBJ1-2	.	CSAKRQGHNYGYTF	TGCAGTGCCAAACGACAGGGGCATAACTATGGCTACACCTTC
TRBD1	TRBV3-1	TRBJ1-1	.	CASSHLQGDTEAFF	TGTGCCAGCAGCCACCTACAGGGGGACACTGAAGCTTTCTTT